The 16 T cell receptor beta chains given below trace back to one sample, sequenced in a study of neurological immune-mediated disorders. TCRdb independently ran MiXCR on the 5' RACE reads; one entry per CDR3 protein. The repertoire consists of tens of thousands of distinct CDR3 sequences, with around 3.1% occurring once and the leading ten covering about 3.5%. Material for sequencing was PBMCs. The receptors originated from a man in his forties with multiple sclerosis.

This clonotype was counted at least ten times. The rearrangement links TRBV3-1 to TRBJ1-5; D uncertain. V lost 4 bases, J lost 6 bases, and 10 bases lay in between. This CDR3 contains 13 residues. In germline, CDR1 is LGHDT, CDR2 YNNKEL (reference sequence). As DNA, the CDR3 is TGTGCCAGCAGCCTCCAGTCAGGTCAGCCCCAGCATTTT. Protein sequence: CASSLQSGQPQHF.

This clonotype showed up many times. The chain is built from TRBV20-1 and TRBJ2-1; TRBD1 matches at 8 bases. Germline assignment: CDR1 DFQATT and CDR2 SNEGSKA (reference sequence). CDR3 length equals 15 residues. V lost 0 bases to trimming and J lost 5 bases; unmatched junction nucleotides: 6. The DNA for the CDR3 is TGCAGTGCTAGAGAGCGGACAGGGCTGCACAATGAGCAGTTCTTC. It yields the protein CSARERTGLHNEQFF.

This clonotype was seen at least ten times. V gene TRBV20-1 combines with J gene TRBJ2-7; TRBD2 agrees at 8 bases. V gave up 3 bases and J gave up 1 base; unmatched junction bases: 5. Germline V CDR1 and CDR2: DFQATT, SNEGSKA (reference sequence). This CDR3 is 14 amino acids long. The CDR3: CSASGGAPSYEQYF. In nucleotides, the CDR3 is TGCAGTGCTAGCGGGGGGGCCCCGTCCTACGAGCAGTACTTC.

To note about this clonotype: A much bigger clone sits one base away, suggesting this may be a read error. The V call is TRBV6-5, the J call TRBJ2-1, with D unclear. Germline V gene data show CDR1 as MNHEY and CDR2 as SVGAGI. The CDR3 spans 13 residues. The CDR3 sequence is CASSSVVRNGQFF. The CDR3 region has the DNA TGTGCCAGCAGTTCGGTTGTTAGGAATGGGCAGTTCTTC.

The V call is TRBV11-2, the J call TRBJ2-1, with D unresolved. Germline V gene data show CDR1 as SGHAT and CDR2 as FQNNGV. This CDR3 contains 13 residues. Trimming pared 1 base from V and 8 bases from J, leaving 9 bases between. Here the CDR3 reads CASSLGLAHEQFF. The DNA for the CDR3 is TGTGCCAGCAGCTTAGGTCTGGCCCATGAGCAGTTCTTC.

This clonotype was recorded at least ten times. This rearrangement joins TRBV7-9 to TRBJ1-4; no firm D call. Trimming removed 6 bases at V and 8 bases at J, with 13 bases between. Germline lookup yields CDR1 SEHNR and CDR2 FQNEAQ (reference sequence). The CDR3 spans 13 residues. The CDR3 DNA sequence: TGTGCCAGCAGTAGGACCGGCGTCGAAAAACTGTTTTTT. Protein: CASSRTGVEKLFF.

This clonotype was recorded many times. The V gene is TRBV7-9, the J gene TRBJ1-5, with TRBD1 matching 7 bases. Germline V CDR1 and CDR2: SEHNR, FQNEAQ (reference sequence). V lost 5 bases to trimming and J lost 6 bases; unmatched junction nucleotides: 7. The CDR3 has 14 amino acids. CDR3 residues: CASSIDRDGQPQHF. The CDR3, as DNA: TGTGCCAGCAGCATAGACAGGGACGGTCAGCCCCAGCATTTT. Complete variable domain (other parts from reference TRBV7-9 and TRBJ1-5): DTGVSQNPRHKITKRGQNVTFRCDPISEHNRLYWYRQTLGQGPEFLTYFQNEAQLEKSRLLSDRFSAERPKGSFSTLEIQRTEQGDSAMYLCASSIDRDGQPQHFGDGTRLSIL.

At least ten counts were recorded for this clonotype. The chain combines TRBV5-1 with TRBJ2-1; D is possibly TRBD1 (6 bases). The CDR3 is 16 amino acids. Deletions cut 5 bases from V and 0 bases from J, with 15 bases between. Germline V gives CDR1 SGHRS, CDR2 YFSETQ. The CDR3 DNA follows: TGCGCCAGCAGTTCGACAGGACAGAGCTCCTACAATGAGCAGTTCTTC. Protein sequence: CASSSTGQSSYNEQFF.

This clonotype has a count of ten or more. The rearrangement joins TRBV15 to TRBJ2-4, with D perhaps TRBD2 (5 bases). V was shortened by 3 bases and J by 6 bases, with 6 bases between the two germline ends. Germline V lookup: CDR1 LNHNV, CDR2 YYDKDF (reference sequence). This CDR3 has 12 residues. The CDR3 nucleotides are TGTGCCACCAGCAGGACTACAAACATTCAGTACTTC. Translated, it gives CATSRTTNIQYF.

This clonotype was observed at least ten times. The chain couples TRBV20-1 to TRBJ1-2, with D perhaps TRBD1 (6 bases). The CDR3 runs 14 residues. V was shortened by 2 bases and J by 4 bases, with 14 bases between the two germline ends. Germline-derived CDR1 and CDR2 are DFQATT and SNEGSKA (reference sequence). The CDR3 sequence: CSARTGGGGYGYTF. The DNA for the CDR3 is TGCAGTGCTAGAACCGGGGGCGGCGGCTATGGCTACACCTTC.

V and J are TRBV5-1 and TRBJ2-5; tentative D call: TRBD2 (7 bases). Trimming left V 4 bases short and J 5 bases short, with 18 bases between. This CDR3 contains 15 residues. The germline V gene has CDR1 SGHRS and CDR2 YFSETQ. Written as DNA, the CDR3 is TGCGCCAGCAGCGGCGGGGGCCCCCGGGGGGAGACCCAGTACTTC. This codes for CASSGGGPRGETQYF.

This clonotype was seen many times. The V and J genes are TRBV14 and TRBJ2-1, with D hard to call. V lost 2 bases to trimming and J lost 3 bases, with 17 bases between them. The CDR3 sequence is 17 residues long. The V gene's germline CDR1 is SGHDN and CDR2 FVKESK. The CDR3 DNA sequence: TGTGCCAGCAGCCAATTAACTCAATACCCGGACTACAATGAGCAGTTCTTC. It encodes CASSQLTQYPDYNEQFF. Combining the CDR3 with reference TRBV14 and TRBJ2-1 gives the whole variable domain EAGVTQFPSHSVIEKGQTVTLRCDPISGHDNLYWYRRVMGKEIKFLLHFVKESKQDESGMPNNRFLAERTGGTYSTLKVQPAELEDSGVYFCASSQLTQYPDYNEQFFGPGTRLTVL.

This clonotype appeared many times. J is TRBJ1-6 and V is TRBV11-2; TRBD1 might be the D (5 bases). Germline V lookup: CDR1 SGHAT, CDR2 FQNNGV. The CDR3 has 15 amino acids. Trimming left V 5 bases short and J 6 bases short, with 14 bases between. The CDR3 loop reads CASSPEDRVNSPLHF. The CDR3, as DNA: TGTGCCAGCAGCCCCGAAGACAGAGTTAATTCACCCCTCCACTTT.

The table lists this clonotype with many counts. The chain is built from TRBV20-1 and TRBJ2-5; tentatively, D is TRBD2 (7 bases). With 0 bases removed from V and 5 bases from J, the gap between germline ends came to 19 bases. Per the germline V gene, CDR1 is DFQATT and CDR2 is SNEGSKA (reference sequence). The CDR3 contains 16 residues. CDR3 region: CSARDPWSRGGETQYF. CDR3 DNA sequence: TGCAGTGCTAGAGACCCATGGTCTAGGGGGGGGGAGACCCAGTACTTC.

This clonotype was seen at least ten times. The chain employs TRBV27 and TRBJ2-2; TRBD2 matches 7 bases. Germline V CDR1 and CDR2: MNHEY, SMNVEV (reference sequence). The CDR3 sequence is 15 residues long. Losses at the gene ends were 5 bases for V and 5 bases for J; bases not matched to a gene: 8. CDR3 nucleotide sequence: TGTGCCAGCAGTCCACGCGGGAGTGGGACCGGGGAGCTGTTTTTT. Translation: CASSPRGSGTGELFF.

J is TRBJ1-5 and V is TRBV6-4, with a tentative D call TRBD1 (6 bases). CDR1 is MRHNA and CDR2 is SNTAGT in the germline V gene. Trimming cost V 2 bases and J 2 bases, with 16 bases left between them. The CDR3 loop spans 17 amino acids. CDR3: CASSDIGTWFGNQPQHF. In nucleotides, the CDR3 is TGTGCCAGCAGTGACATCGGGACATGGTTCGGCAATCAGCCCCAGCATTTT.